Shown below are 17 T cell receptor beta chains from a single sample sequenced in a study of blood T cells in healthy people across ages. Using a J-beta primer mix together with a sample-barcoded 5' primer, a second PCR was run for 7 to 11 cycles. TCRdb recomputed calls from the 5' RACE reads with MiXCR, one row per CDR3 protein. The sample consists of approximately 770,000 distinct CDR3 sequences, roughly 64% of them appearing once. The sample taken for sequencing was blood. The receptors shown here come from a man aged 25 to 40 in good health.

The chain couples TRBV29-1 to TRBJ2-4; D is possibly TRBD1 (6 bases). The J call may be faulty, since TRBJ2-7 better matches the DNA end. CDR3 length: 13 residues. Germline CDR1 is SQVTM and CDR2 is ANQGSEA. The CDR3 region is CSVLTRGGYEQYF. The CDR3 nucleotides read TGCAGCGTCCTAACTAGAGGGGGCTACGAGCAGTACTTC.

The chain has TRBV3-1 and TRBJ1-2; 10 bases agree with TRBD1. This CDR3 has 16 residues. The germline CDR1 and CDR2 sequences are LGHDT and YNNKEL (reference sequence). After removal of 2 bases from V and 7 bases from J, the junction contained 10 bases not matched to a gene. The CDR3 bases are TGTGCCAGCAGCCAAAGCCCGACAGGGGGCGATGGTGGCTACACCTTC. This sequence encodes CASSQSPTGGDGGYTF. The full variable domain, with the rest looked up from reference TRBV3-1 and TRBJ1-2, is DTAVSQTPKYLVTQMGNDKSIKCEQNLGHDTMYWYKQDSKKFLKIMFSYNNKELIINETVPNRFSPKSPDKAHLNLHINSLELGDSAVYFCASSQSPTGGDGGYTFGSGTRLTVV.

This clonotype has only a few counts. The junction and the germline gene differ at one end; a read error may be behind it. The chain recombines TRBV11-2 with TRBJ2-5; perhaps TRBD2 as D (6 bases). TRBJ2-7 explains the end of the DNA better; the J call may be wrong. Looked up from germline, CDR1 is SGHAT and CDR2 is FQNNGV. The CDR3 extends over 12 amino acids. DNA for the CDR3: TGTGCCACCCGGGAGAACTCCCACGAGCAGTACTTC. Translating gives CATRENSHEQYF.

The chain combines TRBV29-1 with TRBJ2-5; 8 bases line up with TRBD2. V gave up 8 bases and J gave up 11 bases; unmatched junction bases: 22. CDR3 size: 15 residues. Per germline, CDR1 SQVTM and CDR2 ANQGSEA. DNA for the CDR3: TGCAGCACACGTAGGGGGACTAGTGGCTACAATGAGCAGTACTTC. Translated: CSTRRGTSGYNEQYF.

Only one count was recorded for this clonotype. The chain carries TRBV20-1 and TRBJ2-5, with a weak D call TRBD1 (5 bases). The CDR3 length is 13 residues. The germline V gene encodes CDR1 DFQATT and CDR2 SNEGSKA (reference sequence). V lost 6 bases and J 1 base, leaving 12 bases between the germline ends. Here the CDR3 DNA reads TGCAGTGCACCGAGACAGCCCCAAGAGACCCAGTACTTC. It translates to CSAPRQPQETQYF.

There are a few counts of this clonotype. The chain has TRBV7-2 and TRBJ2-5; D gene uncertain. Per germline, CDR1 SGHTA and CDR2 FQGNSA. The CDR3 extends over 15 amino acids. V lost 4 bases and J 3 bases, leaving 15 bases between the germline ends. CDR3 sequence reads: CASSSDVSREETQYF. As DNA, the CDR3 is TGTGCCAGCAGCTCCGACGTTAGTAGAGAAGAGACCCAGTACTTC.

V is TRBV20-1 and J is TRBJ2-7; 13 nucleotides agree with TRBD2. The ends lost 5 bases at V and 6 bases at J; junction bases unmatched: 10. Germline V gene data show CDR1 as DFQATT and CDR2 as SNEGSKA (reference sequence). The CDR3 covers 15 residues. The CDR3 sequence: CSAGGLAGSRGEQYF. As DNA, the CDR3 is TGCAGTGCTGGGGGACTAGCGGGGTCCCGTGGCGAGCAGTACTTC.

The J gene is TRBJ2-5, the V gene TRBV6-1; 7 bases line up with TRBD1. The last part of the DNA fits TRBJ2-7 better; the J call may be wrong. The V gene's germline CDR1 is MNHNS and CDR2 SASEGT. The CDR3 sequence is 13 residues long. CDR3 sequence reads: CASMRGQAYEQYF. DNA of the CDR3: TGTGCCAGCATGAGGGGGCAGGCCTACGAGCAGTACTTC.

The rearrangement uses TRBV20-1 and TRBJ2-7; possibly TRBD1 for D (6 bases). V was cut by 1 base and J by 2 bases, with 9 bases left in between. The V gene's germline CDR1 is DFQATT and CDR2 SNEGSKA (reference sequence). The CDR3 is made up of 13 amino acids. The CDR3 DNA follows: TGCAGTGCTAGAGTTCGGGACACCTACGAGCAGTACTTC. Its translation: CSARVRDTYEQYF.

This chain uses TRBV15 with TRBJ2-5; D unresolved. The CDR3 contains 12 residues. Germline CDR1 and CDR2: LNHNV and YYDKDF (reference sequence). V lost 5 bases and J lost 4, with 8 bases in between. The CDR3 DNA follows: TGTGCCACCAGCCAATTGGGAGAGACCCAGTACTTC. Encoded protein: CATSQLGETQYF.

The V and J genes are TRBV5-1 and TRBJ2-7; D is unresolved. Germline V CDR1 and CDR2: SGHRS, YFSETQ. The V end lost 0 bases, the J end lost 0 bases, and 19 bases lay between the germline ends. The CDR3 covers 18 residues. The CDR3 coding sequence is TGCGCCAGCAGCTTGGGATTAGAGACTTTCTTACTCTCCTACGAGCAGTACTTC. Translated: CASSLGLETFLLSYEQYF.

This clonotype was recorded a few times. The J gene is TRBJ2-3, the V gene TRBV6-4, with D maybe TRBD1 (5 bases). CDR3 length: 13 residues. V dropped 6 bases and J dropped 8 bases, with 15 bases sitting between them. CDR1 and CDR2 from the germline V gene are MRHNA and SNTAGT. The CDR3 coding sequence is TGTGCCAGCAGACCACCAGGGTCTGTTACGCAGTATTTT. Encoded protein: CASRPPGSVTQYF.

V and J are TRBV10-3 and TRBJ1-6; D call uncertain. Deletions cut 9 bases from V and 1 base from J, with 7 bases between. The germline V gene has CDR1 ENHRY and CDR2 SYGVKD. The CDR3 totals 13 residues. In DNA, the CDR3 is TGTGCCATTAGGTGGTCCTATAATTCACCCCTCCACTTT. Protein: CAIRWSYNSPLHF.

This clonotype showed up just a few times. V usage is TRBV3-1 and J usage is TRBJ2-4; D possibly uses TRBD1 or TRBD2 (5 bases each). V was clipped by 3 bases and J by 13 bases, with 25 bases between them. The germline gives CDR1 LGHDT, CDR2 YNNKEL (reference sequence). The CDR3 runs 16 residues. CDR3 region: CASSHRDRYPYGEQYF. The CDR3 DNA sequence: TGTGCCAGCAGCCACAGGGACCGTTACCCTTACGGTGAGCAGTACTTC.

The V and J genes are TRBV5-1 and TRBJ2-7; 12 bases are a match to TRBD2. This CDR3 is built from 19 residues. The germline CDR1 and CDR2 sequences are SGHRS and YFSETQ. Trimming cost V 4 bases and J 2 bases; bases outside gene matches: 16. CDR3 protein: CASSVSSSGRAEAPYEQYF. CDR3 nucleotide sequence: TGCGCCAGCAGCGTTTCATCTAGCGGGAGGGCCGAAGCCCCCTACGAGCAGTACTTC.

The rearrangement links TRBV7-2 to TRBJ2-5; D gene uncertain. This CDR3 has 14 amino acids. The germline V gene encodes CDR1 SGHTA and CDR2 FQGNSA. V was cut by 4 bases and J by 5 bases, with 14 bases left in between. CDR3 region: CASSSRLTWETQYF. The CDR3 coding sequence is TGTGCCAGCAGCTCCCGATTGACCTGGGAGACCCAGTACTTC.

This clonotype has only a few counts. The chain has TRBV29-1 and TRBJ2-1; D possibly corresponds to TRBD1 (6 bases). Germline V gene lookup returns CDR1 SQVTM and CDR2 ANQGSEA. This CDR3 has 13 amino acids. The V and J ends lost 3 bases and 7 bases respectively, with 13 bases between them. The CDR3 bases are TGCAGCGTTGAGAGGGACACTCCTAATGAGCAGTTCTTC. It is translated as CSVERDTPNEQFF.